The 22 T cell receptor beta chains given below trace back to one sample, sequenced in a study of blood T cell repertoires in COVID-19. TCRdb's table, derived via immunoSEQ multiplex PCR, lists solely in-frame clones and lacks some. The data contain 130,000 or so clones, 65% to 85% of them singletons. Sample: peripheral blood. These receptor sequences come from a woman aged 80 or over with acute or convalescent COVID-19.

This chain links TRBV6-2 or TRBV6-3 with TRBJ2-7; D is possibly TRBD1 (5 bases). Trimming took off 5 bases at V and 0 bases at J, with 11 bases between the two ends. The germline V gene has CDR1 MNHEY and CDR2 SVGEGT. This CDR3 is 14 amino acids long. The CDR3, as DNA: TGTGCCAGCAGTACAGGATTTATCTCCTACGAGCAGTACTTC. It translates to CASSTGFISYEQYF.

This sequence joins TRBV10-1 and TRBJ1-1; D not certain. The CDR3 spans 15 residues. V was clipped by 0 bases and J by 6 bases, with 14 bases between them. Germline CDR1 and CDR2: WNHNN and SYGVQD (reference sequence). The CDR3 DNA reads TGCGCCAGCAGTGAGTCGCCGGGGTCGAGTGCTGAAGCTTTCTTT. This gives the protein CASSESPGSSAEAFF.

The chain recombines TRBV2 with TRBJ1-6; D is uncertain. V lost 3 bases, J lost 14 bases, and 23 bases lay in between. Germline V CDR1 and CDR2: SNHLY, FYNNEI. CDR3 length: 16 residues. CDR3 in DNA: TGTGCCAGCAGTGAGCCGCCCGGGATAATATTCACGGCCCTCCACTTT. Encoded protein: CASSEPPGIIFTALHF.

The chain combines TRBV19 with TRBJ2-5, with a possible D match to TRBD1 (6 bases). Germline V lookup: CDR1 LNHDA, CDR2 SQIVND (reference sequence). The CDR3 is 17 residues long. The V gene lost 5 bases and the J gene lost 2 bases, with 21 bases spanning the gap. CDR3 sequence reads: CASSSEGRGVRQETQYF. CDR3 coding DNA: TGTGCCAGTAGTTCTGAGGGCAGGGGAGTACGGCAAGAGACCCAGTACTTC.

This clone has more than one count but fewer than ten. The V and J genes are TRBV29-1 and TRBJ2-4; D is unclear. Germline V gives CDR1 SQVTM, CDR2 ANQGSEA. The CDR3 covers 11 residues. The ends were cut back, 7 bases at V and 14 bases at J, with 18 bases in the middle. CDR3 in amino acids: CSAASATKKYF. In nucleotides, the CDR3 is TGCAGCGCCGCCAGTGCCACGAAAAAGTACTTC.

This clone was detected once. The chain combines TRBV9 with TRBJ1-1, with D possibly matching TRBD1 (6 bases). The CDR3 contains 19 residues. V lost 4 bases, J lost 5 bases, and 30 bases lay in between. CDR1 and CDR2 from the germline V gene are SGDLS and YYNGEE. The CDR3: CASSLVPRAGAMGRTEAFF. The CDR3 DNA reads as TGTGCCAGCAGCCTTGTCCCCCGGGCAGGGGCGATGGGGCGGACTGAAGCTTTCTTT.

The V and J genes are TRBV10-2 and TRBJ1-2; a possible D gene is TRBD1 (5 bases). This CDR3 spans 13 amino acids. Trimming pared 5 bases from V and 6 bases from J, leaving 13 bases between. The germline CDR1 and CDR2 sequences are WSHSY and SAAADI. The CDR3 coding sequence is TGCGCCAGCAGTTATCAGGGTTGGGATGGCTACACCTTC. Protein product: CASSYQGWDGYTF.

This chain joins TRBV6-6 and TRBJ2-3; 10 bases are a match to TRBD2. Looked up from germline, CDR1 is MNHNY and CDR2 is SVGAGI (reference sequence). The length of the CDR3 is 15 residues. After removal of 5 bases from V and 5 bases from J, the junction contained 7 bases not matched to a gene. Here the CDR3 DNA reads TGTGCCAGCAGTCGGGCTAGCGGGGGCCGAGATACGCAGTATTTT. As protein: CASSRASGGRDTQYF.

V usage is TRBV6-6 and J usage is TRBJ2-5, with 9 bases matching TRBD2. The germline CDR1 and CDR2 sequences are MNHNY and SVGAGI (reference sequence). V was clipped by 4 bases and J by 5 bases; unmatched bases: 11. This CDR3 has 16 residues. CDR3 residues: CASSLGTSPWQETQYF. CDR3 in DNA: TGTGCCAGCAGTTTAGGGACTAGCCCGTGGCAGGAGACCCAGTACTTC.

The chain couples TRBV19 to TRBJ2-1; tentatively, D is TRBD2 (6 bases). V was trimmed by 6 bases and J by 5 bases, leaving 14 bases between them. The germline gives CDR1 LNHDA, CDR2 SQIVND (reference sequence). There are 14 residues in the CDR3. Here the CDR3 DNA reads TGTGCCAGTAGCCCCCCTTCTAGCGACAATGAGCAGTTCTTC. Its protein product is CASSPPSSDNEQFF. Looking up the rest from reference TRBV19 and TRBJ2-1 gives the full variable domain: DGGITQSPKYLFRKEGQNVTLSCEQNLNHDAMYWYRQDPGQGLRLIYYSQIVNDFQKGDIAEGYSVSREKKESFPLTVTSAQKNPTAFYLCASSPPSSDNEQFFGPGTRLTVL.

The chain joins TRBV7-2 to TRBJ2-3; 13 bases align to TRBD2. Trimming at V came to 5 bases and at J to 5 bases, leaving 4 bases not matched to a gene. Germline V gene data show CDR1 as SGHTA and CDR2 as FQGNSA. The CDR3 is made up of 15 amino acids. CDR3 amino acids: CASSLLAGGLDTQYF. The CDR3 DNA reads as TGTGCCAGCAGCCTACTAGCGGGAGGGTTAGATACGCAGTATTTT.

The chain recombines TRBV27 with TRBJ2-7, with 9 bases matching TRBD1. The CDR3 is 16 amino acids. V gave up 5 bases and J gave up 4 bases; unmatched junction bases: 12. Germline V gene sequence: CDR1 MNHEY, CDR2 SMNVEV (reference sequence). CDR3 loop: CASSTNRDRAHYEQYF. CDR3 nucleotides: TGTGCCAGCAGTACAAACCGGGACAGGGCTCATTACGAGCAGTACTTC.

The CDR3 spells CASSEALWGPGQTNTGELFF. CDR3 bases: TGTGCCAGCAGTGAAGCGCTTTGGGGCCCTGGGCAGACTAACACCGGGGAGCTGTTTTTT. This chain connects TRBV2 to TRBJ2-2; possibly TRBD1 for D (5 bases). The CDR3 consists of 20 residues. Germline V gene lookup returns CDR1 SNHLY and CDR2 FYNNEI. Between the trimmed V and J ends, which lost 0 bases and 2 bases, there was a span of 22 bases.

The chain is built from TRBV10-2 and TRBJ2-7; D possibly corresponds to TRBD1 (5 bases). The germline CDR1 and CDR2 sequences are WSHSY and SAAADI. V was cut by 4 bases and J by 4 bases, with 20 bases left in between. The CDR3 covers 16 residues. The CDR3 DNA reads TGCGCCAGCAGTGGGATCGGACACTTAGTTCTTTACGAGCAGTACTTC. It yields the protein CASSGIGHLVLYEQYF.

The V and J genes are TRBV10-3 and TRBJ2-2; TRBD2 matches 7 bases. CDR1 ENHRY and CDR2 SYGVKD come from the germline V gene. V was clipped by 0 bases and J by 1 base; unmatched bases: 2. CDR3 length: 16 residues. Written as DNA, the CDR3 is TGTGCCATCAGTGAGTCGTTAGCGGGGAACACCGGGGAGCTGTTTTTT. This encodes CAISESLAGNTGELFF.

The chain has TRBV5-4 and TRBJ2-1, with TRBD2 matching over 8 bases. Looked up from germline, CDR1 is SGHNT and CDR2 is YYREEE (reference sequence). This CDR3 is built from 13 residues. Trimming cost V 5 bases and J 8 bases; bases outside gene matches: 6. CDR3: CASRERGSYEQFF. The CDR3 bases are TGTGCCAGCAGGGAGCGGGGGAGCTATGAGCAGTTCTTC.

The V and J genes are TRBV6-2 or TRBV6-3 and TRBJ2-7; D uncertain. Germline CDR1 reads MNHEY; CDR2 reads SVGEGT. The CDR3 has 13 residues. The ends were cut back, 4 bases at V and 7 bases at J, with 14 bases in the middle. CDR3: CASSWSELGEQYF. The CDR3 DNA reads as TGTGCCAGCAGTTGGTCAGAACTCGGGGAGCAGTACTTC.

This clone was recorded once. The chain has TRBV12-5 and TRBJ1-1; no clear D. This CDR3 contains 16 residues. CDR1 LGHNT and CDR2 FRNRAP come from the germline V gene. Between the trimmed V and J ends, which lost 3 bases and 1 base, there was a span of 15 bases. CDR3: CASGFSLLPQNTEAFF. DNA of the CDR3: TGTGCTAGTGGTTTCTCCCTACTACCACAGAACACTGAAGCTTTCTTT. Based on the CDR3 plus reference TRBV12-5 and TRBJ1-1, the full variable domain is DARVTQTPRHKVTEMGQEVTMRCQPILGHNTVFWYRQTMMQGLELLAYFRNRAPLDDSGMPKDRFSAEMPDATLATLKIQPSEPRDSAVYFCASGFSLLPQNTEAFFGQGTRLTVV.

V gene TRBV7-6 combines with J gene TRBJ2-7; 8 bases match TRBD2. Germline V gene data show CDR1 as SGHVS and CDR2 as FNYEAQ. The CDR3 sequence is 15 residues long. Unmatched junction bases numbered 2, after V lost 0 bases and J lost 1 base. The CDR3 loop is CASSLAPGGSYEQYF. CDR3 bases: TGTGCCAGCAGCTTAGCGCCGGGGGGGTCCTACGAGCAGTACTTC.

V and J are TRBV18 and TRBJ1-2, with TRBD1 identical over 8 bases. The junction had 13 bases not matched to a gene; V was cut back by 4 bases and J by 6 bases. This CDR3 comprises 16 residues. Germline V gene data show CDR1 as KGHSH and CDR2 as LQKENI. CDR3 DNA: TGTGCCAGCTCACGAGAAGGCAGGGGGCTTTACCATGGCTACACCTTC. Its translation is CASSREGRGLYHGYTF.

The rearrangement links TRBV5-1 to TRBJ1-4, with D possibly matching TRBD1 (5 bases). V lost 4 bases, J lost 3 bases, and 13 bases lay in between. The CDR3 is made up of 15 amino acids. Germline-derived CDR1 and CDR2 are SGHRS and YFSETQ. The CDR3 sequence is CASSTLGGANEKLFF. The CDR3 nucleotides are TGCGCCAGCAGCACCCTGGGGGGGGCTAATGAAAAACTGTTTTTT.

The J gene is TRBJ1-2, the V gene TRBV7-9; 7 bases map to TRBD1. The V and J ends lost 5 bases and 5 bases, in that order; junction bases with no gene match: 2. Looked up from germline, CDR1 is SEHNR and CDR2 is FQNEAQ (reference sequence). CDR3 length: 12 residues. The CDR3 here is CASSQTGYGYTF. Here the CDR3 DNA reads TGTGCCAGCAGCCAGACAGGGTATGGCTACACCTTC.